This TCR beta chain was identified in a study of T cell responses to AZD1222 COVID-19 vaccine. Study-wide points: Nearly half of spike-specific TCRs reportedly go after variant regions that carry no mutations. Donors in the cohort were predominantly white British and more often female, and clonal diversity was possibly underestimated.

As regards this clone: The target antigen is unknown.

Measured with immunoSEQ multiplex PCR; TCRdb has only the in-frame clones, and not every one. In the table there are about 210,000 clones, less than 95% of which are singletons. The sequence was collected from an adult who received the MenACWY meningococcal vaccine as a control. The sequenced sample was peripheral blood, obtained 28 days after the second dose of the MenACWY control vaccine.

The CDR3 DNA reads as TGTGCCAGCAGCTTGGGACCGATCTACGAGCAGTACTTC. Its translation: CASSLGPIYEQYF. This chain joins TRBV5-5 and TRBJ2-7, with D unclear. Germline values: CDR1 SGHKS, CDR2 YYEKEE (reference sequence). The CDR3 length is 13 residues. The germline V and J ends were trimmed by 0 bases and 3 bases, with 7 bases remaining between them.